Listed below are T cell receptor beta chains from one sample, sequenced in a study of T cell changes during pregnancy in multiple sclerosis. Data came from immunoSEQ multiplex PCR; TCRdb stores just in-frame clones and leaves some out. The table includes fewer than 40,000 clones, over 75% detected once. The sequenced sample was CD4+ T cells from peripheral blood mononuclear cells, obtained in the first trimester of pregnancy. These receptors came from a female donor in good health, enrolled as a control in a pregnancy study. The CDR3 runs from the conserved cysteine through the conserved F or W. The D gene is left open where the match is weak. Rows give clone size only sometimes, using once, few, many, or a class for an expanded clone.

d_call,v_call,j_call,clone_size,cdr3_nt,cdr3_aa
.,TRBV21-1,TRBJ1-6,few,TGTGCCAGCAGCAAAGAGATGAGGTCACCCCTCCACTTT,CASSKEMRSPLHF
.,TRBV30,TRBJ1-1,few,TGTGCCTGGAGTTTATATCACCGGGCTGAAGCTTTCTTT,CAWSLYHRAEAFF
TRBD1,TRBV7-8,TRBJ2-3,.,TGTGCCAGCAGAGCCGGGACAGGGGGATCAGATACGCAGTATTTT,CASRAGTGGSDTQYF
.,TRBV30,TRBJ2-7,.,TGTGCCTGGAAGCCAGGGTCCTACGAGCAGTACTTC,CAWKPGSYEQYF
TRBD1,TRBV7-2,TRBJ1-2,.,TGTGCCAGCAGCTTAGGACAGGGGGCTAGGATTAACTATGGCTACACCTTC,CASSLGQGARINYGYTF
.,TRBV6-6,TRBJ1-2,once,TGTGCCAGCAGTTACCCGGTGATTAGGGGTTTCTATGGCTACACCTTC,CASSYPVIRGFYGYTF
.,TRBV30,TRBJ1-1,.,TGTGCCTGGAATCGGGGGTCAACCGGGGCTTTCTTT,CAWNRGSTGAFF
TRBD1,TRBV5-1,TRBJ1-6,.,TGCGCCAGCAGCTTCGATGGGACAGGGGTAAAATCACCCCTCCACTTT,CASSFDGTGVKSPLHF
.,TRBV28,TRBJ1-6,.,TGTGCCAGCAGACTCCCGGGACGGGAGAATTCACCCCTCCACTTT,CASRLPGRENSPLHF
TRBD1,TRBV18,TRBJ2-5,.,TGTGCCAGCTCACCATCGAGACAGGGAAAAGAGACCCAGTACTTC,CASSPSRQGKETQYF
.,TRBV14,TRBJ1-1,few,TGTGCCAGCAGCCAAGGCGTGAACACTGAAGCTTTCTTT,CASSQGVNTEAFF
.,TRBV10-3,TRBJ1-1,few,TGTGCCATCAAAAGCGACACTGAAGCTTTCTTT,CAIKSDTEAFF
.,TRBV6-5,TRBJ2-7,.,TGTGCCAGCAGGGGAGGCTACGAGCAGTACTTC,CASRGGYEQYF
.,TRBV6-6,TRBJ2-5,.,TGTGCCAGCGGCTTGACACAGGTCTTCCAGTACTTC,CASGLTQVFQYF
TRBD2,TRBV2,TRBJ2-3,.,TGTGCCAGCAGCCGCGGGACTAGTCCAGATACGCAGTATTTT,CASSRGTSPDTQYF
TRBD1,TRBV29-1,TRBJ1-2,.,TGCAGCGCGAGACAGGGGAATGGCTACACCTTC,CSARQGNGYTF
TRBD2,TRBV4-3,TRBJ2-3,.,TGCGCCAGCAGCCAAGATGGGGGACTAGCGGGGGTGTATTTT,CASSQDGGLAGVYF
.,TRBV28,TRBJ1-6,.,TGTGCCAGCAGTCCCTCCCGCGGGGGCAGGTCACCCCTCCACTTT,CASSPSRGGRSPLHF
.,TRBV20-1,TRBJ1-1,.,TGCAGTGCCACAGGAAACACTGAAGCTTTCTTT,CSATGNTEAFF
.,TRBV4-3,TRBJ2-2,.,TGCGCCAGCAGCCAAGACAGGGGCAGGAGGTCCACCGGGGAGCTGTTTTTT,CASSQDRGRRSTGELFF
TRBD2,TRBV28,TRBJ2-7,.,TGTGCCAGCAGTTTAACCGTCGCCGTGGGGACTAGCGGGGGGCGGGGCGAGCAGTACTTC,CASSLTVAVGTSGGRGEQYF
.,TRBV5-1,TRBJ1-2,.,TGCGCCAGCAGTCCACGGGGCGGGGATGGCGTCTACACCTTC,CASSPRGGDGVYTF
.,TRBV4-2,TRBJ1-2,.,TGTGCCAGCAGCCGACCGGACACGTCCAACTATGGCTACACCTTC,CASSRPDTSNYGYTF
.,TRBV9,TRBJ2-1,.,TGTGCCAGCAGCCCCCGGGGGGCGGGGGTCAATGAGCAGTTCTTC,CASSPRGAGVNEQFF
.,TRBV4-1,TRBJ1-4,once,TGCGCCAGCAGCCAACTTGGACTCAACAATGAAAAACTGTTTTTT,CASSQLGLNNEKLFF
.,TRBV19,TRBJ1-1,.,TGTGCCAGTACCCTCGGGTCTGTAAACACTGAAGCTTTCTTT,CASTLGSVNTEAFF
.,TRBV7-9,TRBJ1-1,.,TGTGCCAGCAGCTCTACGGACCGGGGGACTGAAGCTTTCTTT,CASSSTDRGTEAFF
.,TRBV30,TRBJ2-5,.,TGTGCCTGGAGTCGCTCTGGGGGCCGGGAGGCCCAGTACTTC,CAWSRSGGREAQYF
TRBD2,TRBV28,TRBJ2-6,once,TGTGCCAGCAGTTCTCCCCGTAGCGGGGGATCAACTGGGGCCAACGTCCTGACTTTC,CASSSPRSGGSTGANVLTF
TRBD2,TRBV27,TRBJ2-5,.,TGTGCCAGCAGTCAGACTAGCGGGGGGCAGACCTCCCAAGAGACCCAGTACTTC,CASSQTSGGQTSQETQYF
TRBD1,TRBV19,TRBJ2-2,.,TGTGCCAGTAGTGGAACCCCGGGACAGACCTTCGGCGGCACCGGGGAGCTGTTTTTT,CASSGTPGQTFGGTGELFF
.,TRBV5-8,TRBJ2-6,.,TGTGCCAGCAGCTTGGAGGGCAGGGGCCTTGGGGCCAACGTCCTGACTTTC,CASSLEGRGLGANVLTF
TRBD2,TRBV4-2,TRBJ2-3,.,TGTGCCAGCAGCCAAGATGTAGCTAGCGGGGCTCATACGCAGTATTTT,CASSQDVASGAHTQYF
TRBD2,TRBV13,TRBJ2-7,.,TGTGCCAGCAGCCCGAGACTAGCGGGGGGTGACGAGCAGTACTTC,CASSPRLAGGDEQYF
.,TRBV19,TRBJ1-6,.,TGTGCCAGTAGTATCGGGACAAAGAATTCACCCCTCCACTTT,CASSIGTKNSPLHF
.,TRBV6-4,TRBJ1-1,.,TGTGCCAGCAGTGGGGTGGAGGGGCCGGGCACTGAAGCTTTCTTT,CASSGVEGPGTEAFF
.,TRBV14,TRBJ2-3,.,TGTGCCAGCAGCCAAGACGGCGGCTGGGGCACAGATACGCAGTATTTT,CASSQDGGWGTDTQYF